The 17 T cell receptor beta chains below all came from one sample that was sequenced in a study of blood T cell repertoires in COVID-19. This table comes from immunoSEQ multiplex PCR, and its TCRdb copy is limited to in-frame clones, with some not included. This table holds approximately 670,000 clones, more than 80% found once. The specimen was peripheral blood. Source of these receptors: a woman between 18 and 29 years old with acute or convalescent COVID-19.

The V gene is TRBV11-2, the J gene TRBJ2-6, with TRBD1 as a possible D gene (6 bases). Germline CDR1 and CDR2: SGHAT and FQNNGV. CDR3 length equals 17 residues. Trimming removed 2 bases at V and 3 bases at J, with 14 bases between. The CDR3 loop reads CASSLTLTGYGANVLTF. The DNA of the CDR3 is TGTGCCAGCAGCTTAACCCTTACAGGGTATGGGGCCAACGTCCTGACTTTC. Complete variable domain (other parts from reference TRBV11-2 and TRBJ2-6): EAGVAQSPRYKIIEKRQSVAFWCNPISGHATLYWYQQILGQGPKLLIQFQNNGVVDDSQLPKDRFSAERLKGVDSTLKIQPAKLEDSAVYLCASSLTLTGYGANVLTFGAGSRLTVL.

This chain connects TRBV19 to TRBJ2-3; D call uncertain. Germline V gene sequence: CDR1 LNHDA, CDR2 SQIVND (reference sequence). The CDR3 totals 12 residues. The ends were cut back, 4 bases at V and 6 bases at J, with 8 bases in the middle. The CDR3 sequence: CASSTIRDTQYF. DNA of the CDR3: TGTGCCAGTAGTACGATCCGGGATACGCAGTATTTT.

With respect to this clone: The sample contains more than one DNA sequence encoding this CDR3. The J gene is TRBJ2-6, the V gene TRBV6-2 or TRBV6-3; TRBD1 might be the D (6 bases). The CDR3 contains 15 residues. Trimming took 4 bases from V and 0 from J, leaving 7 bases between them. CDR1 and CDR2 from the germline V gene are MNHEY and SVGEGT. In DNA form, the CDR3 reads TGTGCCAGCAGTTCGACAGGCTCTGGGGCCAACGTCCTGACTTTC. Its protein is CASSSTGSGANVLTF.

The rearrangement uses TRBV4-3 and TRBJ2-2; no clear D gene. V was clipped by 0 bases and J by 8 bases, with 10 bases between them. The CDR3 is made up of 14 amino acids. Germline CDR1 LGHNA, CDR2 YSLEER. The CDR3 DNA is TGCGCCAGCAGCCAAGATTACGACGGGGGGGAGCTGTTTTTT. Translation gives CASSQDYDGGELFF.

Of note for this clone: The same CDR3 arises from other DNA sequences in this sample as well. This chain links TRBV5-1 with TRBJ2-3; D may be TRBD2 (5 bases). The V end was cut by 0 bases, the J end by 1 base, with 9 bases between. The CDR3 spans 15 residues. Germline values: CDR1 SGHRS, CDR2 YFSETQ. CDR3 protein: CASSLEGVGTDTQYF. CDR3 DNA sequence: TGCGCCAGCAGCTTGGAGGGAGTTGGCACAGATACGCAGTATTTT.

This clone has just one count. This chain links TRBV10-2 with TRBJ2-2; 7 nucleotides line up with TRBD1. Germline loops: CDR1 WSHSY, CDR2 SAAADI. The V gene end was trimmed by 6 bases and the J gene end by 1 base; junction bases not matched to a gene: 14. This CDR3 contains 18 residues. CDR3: CASRGPRFSGGNTGELFF. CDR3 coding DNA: TGCGCCAGCAGAGGCCCGAGGTTCTCAGGGGGGAACACCGGGGAGCTGTTTTTT.

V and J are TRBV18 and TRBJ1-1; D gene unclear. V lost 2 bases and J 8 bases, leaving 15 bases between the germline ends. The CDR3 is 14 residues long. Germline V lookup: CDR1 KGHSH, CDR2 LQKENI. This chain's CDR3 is CASSPSAPGREAFF. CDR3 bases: TGTGCCAGCTCACCATCGGCACCAGGCAGGGAAGCTTTCTTT. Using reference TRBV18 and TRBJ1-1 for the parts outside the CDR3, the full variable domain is NAGVMQNPRHLVRRRGQEARLRCSPMKGHSHVYWYRQLPEEGLKFMVYLQKENIIDESGMPKERFSAEFPKEGPSILRIQQVVRGDSAAYFCASSPSAPGREAFFGQGTRLTVV.

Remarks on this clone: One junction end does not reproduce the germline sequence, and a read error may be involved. This chain's CDR3 is CASRSIRDRASHNTGTQYF. The CDR3 DNA is TGTGCCAGCAGGTCAATCCGGGACAGGGCCTCACATAACACAGGTACGCAGTATTTT. The V and J genes are TRBV9 and TRBJ2-3; 9 nucleotides agree with TRBD1. Germline values: CDR1 SGDLS, CDR2 YYNGEE. This CDR3 is 19 amino acids long.

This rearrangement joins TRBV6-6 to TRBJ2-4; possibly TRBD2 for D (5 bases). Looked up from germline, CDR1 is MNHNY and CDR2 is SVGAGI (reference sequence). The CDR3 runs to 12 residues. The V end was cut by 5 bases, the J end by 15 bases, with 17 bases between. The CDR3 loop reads CASSPDLGERYF. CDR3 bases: TGTGCCAGCAGTCCCGACCTGGGAGAGAGGTACTTC.

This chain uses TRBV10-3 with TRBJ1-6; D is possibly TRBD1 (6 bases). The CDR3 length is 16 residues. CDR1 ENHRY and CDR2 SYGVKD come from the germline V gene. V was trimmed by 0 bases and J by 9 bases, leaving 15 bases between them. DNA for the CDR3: TGTGCCATCAGTGAGTCGTGGGGGCTCGGTCGTTCACCCCTCCACTTT. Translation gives CAISESWGLGRSPLHF.

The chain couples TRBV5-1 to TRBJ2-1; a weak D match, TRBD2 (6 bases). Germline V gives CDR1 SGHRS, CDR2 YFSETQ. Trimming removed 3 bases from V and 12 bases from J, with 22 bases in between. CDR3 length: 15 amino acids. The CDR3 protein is CASSSVGGPGRGQFF. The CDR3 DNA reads TGCGCCAGCAGCTCCGTCGGGGGTCCCGGCCGGGGGCAGTTCTTC.

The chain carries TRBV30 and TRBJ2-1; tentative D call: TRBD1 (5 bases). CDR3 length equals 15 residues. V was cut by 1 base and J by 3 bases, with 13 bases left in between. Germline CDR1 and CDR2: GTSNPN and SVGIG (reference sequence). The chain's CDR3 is CAWSGSGRDYNEQFF. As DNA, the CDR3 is TGTGCCTGGAGTGGATCGGGCAGGGACTACAATGAGCAGTTCTTC.

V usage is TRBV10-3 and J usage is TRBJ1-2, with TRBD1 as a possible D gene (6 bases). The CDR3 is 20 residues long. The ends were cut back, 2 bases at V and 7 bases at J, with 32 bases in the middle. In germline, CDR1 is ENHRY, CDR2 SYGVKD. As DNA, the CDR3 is TGTGCCATCAGTGAGAGCGTAGTTCGGACAGTCCGGTTGCGAGGGGGTGGCTACACCTTC. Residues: CAISESVVRTVRLRGGGYTF.

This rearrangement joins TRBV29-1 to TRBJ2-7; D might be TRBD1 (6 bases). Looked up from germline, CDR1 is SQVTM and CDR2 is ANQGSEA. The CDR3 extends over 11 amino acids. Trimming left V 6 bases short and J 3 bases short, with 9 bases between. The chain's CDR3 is CSVGQIYEQYF. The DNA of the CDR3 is TGCAGCGTGGGACAAATCTACGAGCAGTACTTC.

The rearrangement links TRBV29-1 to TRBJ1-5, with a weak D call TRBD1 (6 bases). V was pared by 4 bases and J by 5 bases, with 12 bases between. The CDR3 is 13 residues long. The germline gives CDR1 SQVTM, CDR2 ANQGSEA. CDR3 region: CSVGGQDDQPQHF. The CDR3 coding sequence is TGCAGCGTTGGGGGGCAGGATGATCAGCCCCAGCATTTT.

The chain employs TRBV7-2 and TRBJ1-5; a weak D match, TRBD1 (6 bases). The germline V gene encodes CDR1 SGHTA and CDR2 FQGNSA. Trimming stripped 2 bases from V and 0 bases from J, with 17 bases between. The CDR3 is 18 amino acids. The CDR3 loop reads CASSLTPGRGYSNQPQHF. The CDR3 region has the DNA TGTGCCAGCAGCTTAACCCCGGGCAGGGGTTATAGCAATCAGCCCCAGCATTTT.

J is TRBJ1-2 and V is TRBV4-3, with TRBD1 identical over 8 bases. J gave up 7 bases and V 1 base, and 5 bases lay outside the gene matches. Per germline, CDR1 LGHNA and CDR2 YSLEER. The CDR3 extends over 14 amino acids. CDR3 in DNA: TGCGCCAGCAGCCAAGGACAGGGGACCGGTGGCTACACCTTC. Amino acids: CASSQGQGTGGYTF.